This record covers a single T cell receptor (beta chain). The data derive from a study of technical replicates of blood from a handful of donors. Repertoires were generated with immunoSEQ multiplex PCR, while TCRdb's copy carries only in-frame clones and drops some. Among some 69,000 clones, 75% to 90% were seen once, and the ten largest hold around 4.6%. With 6 bases removed from V and 2 bases from J, the gap between germline ends came to 13 bases. Germline V gives CDR1 KGHSH, CDR2 LQKENI. The CDR3 loop spans 14 amino acids. The sequence derives from a human donor in good health. Some clones in this sample may be carry-over from other donors' samples. Input material: PBMCs. J is TRBJ1-1 and V is TRBV18, with D tentatively TRBD1 (5 bases). The CDR3 protein is CASSQSDRNTEAFF. In DNA, the CDR3 is TGTGCCAGCTCTCAATCTGACAGAAACACTGAAGCTTTCTTT.